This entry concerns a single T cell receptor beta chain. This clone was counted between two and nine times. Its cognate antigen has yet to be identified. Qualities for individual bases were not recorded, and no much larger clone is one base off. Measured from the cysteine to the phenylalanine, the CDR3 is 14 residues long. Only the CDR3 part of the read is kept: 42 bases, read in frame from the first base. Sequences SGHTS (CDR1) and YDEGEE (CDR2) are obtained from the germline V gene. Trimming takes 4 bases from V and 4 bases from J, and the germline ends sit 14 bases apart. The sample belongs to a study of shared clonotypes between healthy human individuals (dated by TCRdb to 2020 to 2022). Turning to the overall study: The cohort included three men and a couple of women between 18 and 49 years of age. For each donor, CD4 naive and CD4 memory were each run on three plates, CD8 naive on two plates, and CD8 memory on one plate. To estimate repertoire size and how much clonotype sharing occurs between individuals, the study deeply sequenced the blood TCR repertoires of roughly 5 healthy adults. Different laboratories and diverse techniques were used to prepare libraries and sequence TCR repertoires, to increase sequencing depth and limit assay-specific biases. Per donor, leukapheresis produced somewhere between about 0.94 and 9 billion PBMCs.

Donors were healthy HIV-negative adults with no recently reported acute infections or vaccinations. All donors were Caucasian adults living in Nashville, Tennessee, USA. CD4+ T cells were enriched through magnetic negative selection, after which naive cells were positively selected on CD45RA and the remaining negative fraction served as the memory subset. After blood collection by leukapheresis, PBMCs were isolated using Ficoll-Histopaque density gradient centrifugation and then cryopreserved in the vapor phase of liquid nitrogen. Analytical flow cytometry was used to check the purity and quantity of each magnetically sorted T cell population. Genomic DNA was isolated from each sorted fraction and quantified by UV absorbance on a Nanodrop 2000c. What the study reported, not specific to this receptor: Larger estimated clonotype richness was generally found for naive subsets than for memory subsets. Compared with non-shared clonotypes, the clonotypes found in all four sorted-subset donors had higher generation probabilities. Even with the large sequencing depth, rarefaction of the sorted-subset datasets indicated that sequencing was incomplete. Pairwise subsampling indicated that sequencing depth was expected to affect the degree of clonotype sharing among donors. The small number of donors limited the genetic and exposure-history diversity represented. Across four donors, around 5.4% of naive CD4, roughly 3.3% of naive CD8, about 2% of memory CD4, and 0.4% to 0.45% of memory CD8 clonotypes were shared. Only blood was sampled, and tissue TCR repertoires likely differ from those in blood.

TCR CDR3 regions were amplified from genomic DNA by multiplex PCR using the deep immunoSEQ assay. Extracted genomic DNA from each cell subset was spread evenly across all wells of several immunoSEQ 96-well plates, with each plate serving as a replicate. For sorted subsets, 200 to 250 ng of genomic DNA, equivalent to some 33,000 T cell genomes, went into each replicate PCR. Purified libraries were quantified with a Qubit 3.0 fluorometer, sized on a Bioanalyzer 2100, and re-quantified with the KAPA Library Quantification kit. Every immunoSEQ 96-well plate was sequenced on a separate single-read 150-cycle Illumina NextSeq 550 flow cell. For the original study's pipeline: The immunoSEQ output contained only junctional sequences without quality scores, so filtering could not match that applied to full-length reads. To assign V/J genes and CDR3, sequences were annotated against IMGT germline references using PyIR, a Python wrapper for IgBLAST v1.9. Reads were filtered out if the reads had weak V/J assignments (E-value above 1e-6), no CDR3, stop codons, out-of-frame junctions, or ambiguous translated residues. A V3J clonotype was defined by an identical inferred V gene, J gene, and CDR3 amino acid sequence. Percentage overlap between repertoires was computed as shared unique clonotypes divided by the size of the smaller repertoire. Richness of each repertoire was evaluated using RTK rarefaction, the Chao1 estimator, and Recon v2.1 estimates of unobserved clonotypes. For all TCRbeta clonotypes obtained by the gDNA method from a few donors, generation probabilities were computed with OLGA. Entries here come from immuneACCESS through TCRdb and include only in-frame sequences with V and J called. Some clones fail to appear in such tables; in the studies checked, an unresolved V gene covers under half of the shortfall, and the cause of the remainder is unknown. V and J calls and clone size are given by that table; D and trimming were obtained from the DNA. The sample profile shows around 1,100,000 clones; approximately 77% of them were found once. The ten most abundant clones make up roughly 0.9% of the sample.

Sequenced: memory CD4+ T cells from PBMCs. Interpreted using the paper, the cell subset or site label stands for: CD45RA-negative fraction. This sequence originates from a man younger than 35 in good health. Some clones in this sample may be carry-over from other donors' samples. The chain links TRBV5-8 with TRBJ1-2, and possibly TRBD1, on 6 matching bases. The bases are TGTGCCAGCAGCCTCAGGACAGCTGCCTATGGCTACACCTTC. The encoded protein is CASSLRTAAYGYTF. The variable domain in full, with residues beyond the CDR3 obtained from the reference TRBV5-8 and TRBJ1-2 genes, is EAGVTQSPTHLIKTRGQQATLRCSPISGHTSVYWYQQALGLGLQFLLWYDEGEERNRGNFPPRFSGRQFPNYSSELNVNALELEDSALYLCASSLRTAAYGYTFGSGTRLTVV.